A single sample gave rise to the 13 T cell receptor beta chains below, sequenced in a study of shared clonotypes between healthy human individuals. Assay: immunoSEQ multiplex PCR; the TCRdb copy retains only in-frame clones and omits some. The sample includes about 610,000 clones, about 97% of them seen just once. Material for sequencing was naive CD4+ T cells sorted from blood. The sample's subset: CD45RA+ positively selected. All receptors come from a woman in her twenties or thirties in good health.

The CDR3 spells CASSQTQVAEQYF. The CDR3 coding sequence is TGTGCCAGCAGCCAAACACAGGTCGCCGAGCAGTACTTC. The chain uses TRBV5-4 and TRBJ2-7; tentatively, D is TRBD1 (5 bases). Germline CDR1 reads SGHNT; CDR2 reads YYREEE (reference sequence). V lost 4 bases to trimming and J lost 6 bases, with 14 bases between them. The CDR3 is 13 residues long.

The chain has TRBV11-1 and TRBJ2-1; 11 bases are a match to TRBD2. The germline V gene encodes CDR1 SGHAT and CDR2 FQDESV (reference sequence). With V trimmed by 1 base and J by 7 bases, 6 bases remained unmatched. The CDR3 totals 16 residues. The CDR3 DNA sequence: TGTGCCAGCAGCTTAGGCGTGACTAGCGGGAATAATGAGCAGTTCTTC. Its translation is CASSLGVTSGNNEQFF.

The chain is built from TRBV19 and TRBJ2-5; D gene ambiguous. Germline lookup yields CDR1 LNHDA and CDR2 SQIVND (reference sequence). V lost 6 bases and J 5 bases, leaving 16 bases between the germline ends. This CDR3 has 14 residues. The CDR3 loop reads CASSPSAVLETQYF. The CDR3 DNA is TGTGCCAGTAGCCCCTCGGCGGTCCTGGAGACCCAGTACTTC. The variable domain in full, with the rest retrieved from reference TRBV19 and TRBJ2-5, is DGGITQSPKYLFRKEGQNVTLSCEQNLNHDAMYWYRQDPGQGLRLIYYSQIVNDFQKGDIAEGYSVSREKKESFPLTVTSAQKNPTAFYLCASSPSAVLETQYFGPGTRLLVL.

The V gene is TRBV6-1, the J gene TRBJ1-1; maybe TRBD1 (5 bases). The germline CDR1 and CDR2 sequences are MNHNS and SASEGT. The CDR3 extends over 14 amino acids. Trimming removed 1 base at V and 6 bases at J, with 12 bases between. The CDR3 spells CASSEVVGVPEAFF. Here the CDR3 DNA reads TGTGCCAGCAGTGAAGTTGTGGGGGTCCCTGAAGCTTTCTTT.

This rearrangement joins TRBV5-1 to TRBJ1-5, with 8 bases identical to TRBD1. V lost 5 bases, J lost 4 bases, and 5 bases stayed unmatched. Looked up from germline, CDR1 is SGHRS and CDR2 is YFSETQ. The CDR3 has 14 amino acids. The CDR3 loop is CASRPGQENQPQHF. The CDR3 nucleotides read TGCGCCAGCAGGCCGGGACAGGAGAATCAGCCCCAGCATTTT.

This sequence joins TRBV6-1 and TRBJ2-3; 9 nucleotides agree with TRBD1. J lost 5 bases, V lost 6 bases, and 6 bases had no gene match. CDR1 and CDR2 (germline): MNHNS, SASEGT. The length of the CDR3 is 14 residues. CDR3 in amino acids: CASSGQGWGDTQYF. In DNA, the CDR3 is TGTGCCAGCAGCGGACAGGGGTGGGGAGATACGCAGTATTTT.

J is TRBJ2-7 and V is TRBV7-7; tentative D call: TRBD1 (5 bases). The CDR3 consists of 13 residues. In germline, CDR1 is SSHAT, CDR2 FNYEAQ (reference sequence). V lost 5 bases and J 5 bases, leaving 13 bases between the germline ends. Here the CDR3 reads CASSVSEGDEQYF. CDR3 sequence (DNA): TGTGCCAGCAGCGTAAGTGAAGGGGACGAGCAGTACTTC.

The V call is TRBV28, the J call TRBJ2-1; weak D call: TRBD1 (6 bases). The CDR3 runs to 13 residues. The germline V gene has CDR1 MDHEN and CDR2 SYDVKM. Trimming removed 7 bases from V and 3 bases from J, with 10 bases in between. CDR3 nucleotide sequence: TGTGCCAGCATCTTACAGGGCTACAATGAGCAGTTCTTC. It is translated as CASILQGYNEQFF.

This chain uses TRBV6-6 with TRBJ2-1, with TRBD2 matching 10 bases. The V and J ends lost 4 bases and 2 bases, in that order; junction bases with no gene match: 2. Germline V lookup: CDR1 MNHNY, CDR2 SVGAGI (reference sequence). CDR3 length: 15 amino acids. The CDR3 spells CASSWSGGAYNEQFF. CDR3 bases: TGTGCCAGCAGTTGGAGCGGGGGGGCCTACAATGAGCAGTTCTTC.

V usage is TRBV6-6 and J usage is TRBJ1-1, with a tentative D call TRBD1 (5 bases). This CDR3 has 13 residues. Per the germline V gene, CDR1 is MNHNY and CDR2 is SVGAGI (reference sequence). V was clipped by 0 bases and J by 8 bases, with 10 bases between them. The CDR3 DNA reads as TGTGCCAGCAGTTACTCGCAGGGACCCGAAGCTTTCTTT. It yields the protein CASSYSQGPEAFF.

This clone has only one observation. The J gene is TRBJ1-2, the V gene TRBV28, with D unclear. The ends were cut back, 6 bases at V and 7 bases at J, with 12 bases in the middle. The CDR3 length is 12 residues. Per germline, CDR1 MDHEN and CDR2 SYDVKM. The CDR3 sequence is CASSQLKGGYTF. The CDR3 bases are TGTGCCAGCAGCCAACTCAAAGGTGGCTACACCTTC.

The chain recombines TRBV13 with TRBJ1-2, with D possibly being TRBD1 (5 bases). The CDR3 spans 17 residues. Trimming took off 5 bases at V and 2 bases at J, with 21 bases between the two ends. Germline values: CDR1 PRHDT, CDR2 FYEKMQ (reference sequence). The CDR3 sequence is CASSLKGQSRQNYGYTF. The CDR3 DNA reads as TGTGCCAGCAGCCTGAAGGGTCAAAGCAGACAGAACTATGGCTACACCTTC. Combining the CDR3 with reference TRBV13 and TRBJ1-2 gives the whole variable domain AAGVIQSPRHLIKEKRETATLKCYPIPRHDTVYWYQQGPGQDPQFLISFYEKMQSDKGSIPDRFSAQQFSDYHSELNMSSLELGDSALYFCASSLKGQSRQNYGYTFGSGTRLTVV.

The CDR3 DNA sequence: TGTGCCAGCAGCTTAGTTGGGACAGGGCCAGCGAATGAGCAGTTCTTC. It is translated as CASSLVGTGPANEQFF. The chain links TRBV7-6 to TRBJ2-1; 9 nucleotides line up with TRBD1. Germline CDR1 SGHVS, CDR2 FNYEAQ. Germline trimming cut 1 base from V and 7 bases from J; bases unmatched to any gene: 8. The CDR3 length is 16 residues.